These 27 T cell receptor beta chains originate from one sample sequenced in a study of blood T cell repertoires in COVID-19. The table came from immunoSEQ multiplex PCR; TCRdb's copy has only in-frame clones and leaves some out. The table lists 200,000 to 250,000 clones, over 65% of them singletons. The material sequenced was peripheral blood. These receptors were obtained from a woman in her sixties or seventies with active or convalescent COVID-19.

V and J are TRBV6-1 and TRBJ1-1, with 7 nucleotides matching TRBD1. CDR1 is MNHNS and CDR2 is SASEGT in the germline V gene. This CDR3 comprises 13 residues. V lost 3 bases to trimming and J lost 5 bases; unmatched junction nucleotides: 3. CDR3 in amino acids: CASSDRGLTEAFF. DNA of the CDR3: TGTGCCAGCAGTGACAGGGGGTTAACTGAAGCTTTCTTT.

As DNA, the CDR3 is TGTGCCTGGAGTCCCTGGCCCGGGACTGACTATGGCTACACCTTC. It is translated as CAWSPWPGTDYGYTF. The V and J genes are TRBV30 and TRBJ1-2; D might be TRBD1 (5 bases). The germline gives CDR1 GTSNPN, CDR2 SVGIG (reference sequence). The CDR3 is 15 amino acids. The V end was cut by 2 bases, the J end by 3 bases, with 16 bases between.

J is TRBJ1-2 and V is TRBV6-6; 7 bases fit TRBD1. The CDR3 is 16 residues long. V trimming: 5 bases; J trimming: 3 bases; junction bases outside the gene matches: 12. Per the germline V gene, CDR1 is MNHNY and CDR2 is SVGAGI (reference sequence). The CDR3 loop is CASSPNTRQGDYGYTF. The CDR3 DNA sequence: TGTGCCAGCAGTCCCAATACTCGACAGGGTGACTATGGCTACACCTTC.

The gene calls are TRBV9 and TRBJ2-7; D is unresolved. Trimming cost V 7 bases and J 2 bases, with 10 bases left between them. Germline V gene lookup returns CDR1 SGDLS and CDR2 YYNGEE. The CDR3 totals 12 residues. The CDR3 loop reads CASGGPAYEQYF. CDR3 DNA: TGTGCCAGCGGCGGCCCGGCCTACGAGCAGTACTTC.

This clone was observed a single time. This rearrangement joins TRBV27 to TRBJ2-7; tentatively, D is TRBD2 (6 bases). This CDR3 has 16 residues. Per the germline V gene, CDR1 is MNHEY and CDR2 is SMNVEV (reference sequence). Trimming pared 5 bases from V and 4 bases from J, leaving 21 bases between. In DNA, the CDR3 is TGTGCCAGCAGTCACCGGGACTCCTACCTCCATTACGAGCAGTACTTC. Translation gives CASSHRDSYLHYEQYF.

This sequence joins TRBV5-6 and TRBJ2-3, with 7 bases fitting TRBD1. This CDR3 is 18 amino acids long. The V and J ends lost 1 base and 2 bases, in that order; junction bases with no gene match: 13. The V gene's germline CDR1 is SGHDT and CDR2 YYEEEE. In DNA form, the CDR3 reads TGTGCCAGCAGCTTGCTAGGGGGCGGGTGGAAAACCACAGATACGCAGTATTTT. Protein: CASSLLGGGWKTTDTQYF.

The CDR3 DNA reads as TGTGCCAGCAGCTTAGGTCCGCAGGCTGAAGCTAACTATGGCTACACCTTC. Translating it yields CASSLGPQAEANYGYTF. The rearrangement uses TRBV5-4 and TRBJ1-2; D is uncertain. Germline V gives CDR1 SGHNT, CDR2 YYREEE (reference sequence). The CDR3 totals 17 residues. With 2 bases removed from V and 0 bases from J, the gap between germline ends came to 17 bases. The full variable domain, rest sourced from reference TRBV5-4 and TRBJ1-2, is ETGVTQSPTHLIKTRGQQVTLRCSSQSGHNTVSWYQQALGQGPQFIFQYYREEENGRGNFPPRFSGLQFPNYSSELNVNALELDDSALYLCASSLGPQAEANYGYTFGSGTRLTVV.

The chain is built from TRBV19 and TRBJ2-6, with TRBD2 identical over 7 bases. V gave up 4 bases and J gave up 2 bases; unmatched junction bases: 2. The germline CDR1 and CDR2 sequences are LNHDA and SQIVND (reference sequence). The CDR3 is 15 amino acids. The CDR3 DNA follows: TGTGCCAGTAGTAACCGGGAGGCTGGGGCCAACGTCCTGACTTTC. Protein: CASSNREAGANVLTF.

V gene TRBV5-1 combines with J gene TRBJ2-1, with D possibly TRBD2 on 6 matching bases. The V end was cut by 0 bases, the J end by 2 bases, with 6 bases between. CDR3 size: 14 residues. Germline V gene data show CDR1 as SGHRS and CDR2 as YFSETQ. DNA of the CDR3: TGCGCCAGCAGCTTGGAGCGGGCCTACAATGAGCAGTTCTTC. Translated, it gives CASSLERAYNEQFF.

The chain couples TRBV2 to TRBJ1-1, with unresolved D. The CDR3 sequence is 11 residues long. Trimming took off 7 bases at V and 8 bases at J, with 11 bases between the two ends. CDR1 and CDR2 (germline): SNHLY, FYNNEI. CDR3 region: CASTVAVEAFF. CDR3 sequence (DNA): TGTGCCAGCACTGTGGCCGTCGAAGCTTTCTTT.

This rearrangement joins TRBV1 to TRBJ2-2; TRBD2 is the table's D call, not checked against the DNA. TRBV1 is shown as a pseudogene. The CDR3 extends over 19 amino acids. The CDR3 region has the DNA TGCACCAGCAGCCAAGAGAGGAAACAAGGGGGGGCCAACACCGGGGAGCTGTTTTTT. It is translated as CTSSQERKQGGANTGELFF.

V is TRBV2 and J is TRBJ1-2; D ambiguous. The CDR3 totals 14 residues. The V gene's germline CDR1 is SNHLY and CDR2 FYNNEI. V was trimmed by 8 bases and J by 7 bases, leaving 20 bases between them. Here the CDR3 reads CASVLVRGRVGYTF. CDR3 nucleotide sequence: TGTGCCAGCGTTCTGGTCCGGGGTCGGGTTGGCTACACCTTC.

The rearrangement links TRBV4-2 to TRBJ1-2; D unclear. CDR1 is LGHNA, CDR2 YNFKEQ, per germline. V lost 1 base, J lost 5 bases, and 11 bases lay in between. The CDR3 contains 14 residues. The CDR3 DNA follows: TGTGCCAGCAGCCAAGTTACAGAAACTTATGGCTACACCTTC. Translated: CASSQVTETYGYTF.

The CDR3 nucleotides are TGTGCCAGCAGTGCCCAGCAGGGTAATTCACCCCTCCACTTT. This codes for CASSAQQGNSPLHF. The chain couples TRBV2 to TRBJ1-6; possibly TRBD1 for D (5 bases). This CDR3 is 14 amino acids long. Looked up from germline, CDR1 is SNHLY and CDR2 is FYNNEI. The ends were cut back, 4 bases at V and 6 bases at J, with 10 bases in the middle.

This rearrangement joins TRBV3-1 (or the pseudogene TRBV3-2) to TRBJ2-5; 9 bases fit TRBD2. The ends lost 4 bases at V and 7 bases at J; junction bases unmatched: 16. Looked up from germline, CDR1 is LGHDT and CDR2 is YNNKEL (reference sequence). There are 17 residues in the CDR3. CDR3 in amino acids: CASSPPSGRISPGTQYF. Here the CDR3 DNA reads TGTGCCAGCAGCCCACCCAGCGGGAGGATCTCACCAGGGACCCAGTACTTC.

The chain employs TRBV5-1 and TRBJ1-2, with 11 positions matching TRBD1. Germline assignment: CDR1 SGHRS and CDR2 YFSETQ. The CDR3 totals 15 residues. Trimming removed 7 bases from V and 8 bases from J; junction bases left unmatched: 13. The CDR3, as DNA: TGCGCCAGCCGTCCCGCCGGACAGGGGGCGTGGGGCTACACCTTC. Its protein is CASRPAGQGAWGYTF. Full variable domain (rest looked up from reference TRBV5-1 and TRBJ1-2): KAGVTQTPRYLIKTRGQQVTLSCSPISGHRSVSWYQQTPGQGLQFLFEYFSETQRNKGNFPGRFSGRQFSNSRSEMNVSTLELGDSALYLCASRPAGQGAWGYTFGSGTRLTVV.

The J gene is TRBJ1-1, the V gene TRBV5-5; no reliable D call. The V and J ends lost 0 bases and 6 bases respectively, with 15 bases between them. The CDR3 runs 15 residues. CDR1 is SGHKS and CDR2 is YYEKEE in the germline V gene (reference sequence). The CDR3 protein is CASSLARAAGAEAFF. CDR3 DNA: TGTGCCAGCAGCTTGGCCCGAGCGGCCGGCGCTGAAGCTTTCTTT.

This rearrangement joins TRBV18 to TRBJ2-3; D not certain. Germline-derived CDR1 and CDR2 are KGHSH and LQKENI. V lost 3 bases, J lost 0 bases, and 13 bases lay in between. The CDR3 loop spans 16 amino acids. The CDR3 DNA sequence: TGTGCCAGCTCACCCCCTAGTCCGACTAGCACAGATACGCAGTATTTT. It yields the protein CASSPPSPTSTDTQYF.

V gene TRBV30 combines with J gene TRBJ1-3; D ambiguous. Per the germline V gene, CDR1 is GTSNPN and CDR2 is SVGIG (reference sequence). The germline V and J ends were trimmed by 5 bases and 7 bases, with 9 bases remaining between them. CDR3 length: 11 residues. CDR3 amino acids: CAWDYPNTIYF. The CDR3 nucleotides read TGTGCCTGGGACTATCCGAACACCATATATTTT. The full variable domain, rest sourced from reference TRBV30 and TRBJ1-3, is SQTIHQWPATLVQPVGSPLSLECTVEGTSNPNLYWYRQAAGRGLQLLFYSVGIGQISSEVPQNLSASRPQDRQFILSSKKLLLSDSGFYLCAWDYPNTIYFGEGSWLTVV.

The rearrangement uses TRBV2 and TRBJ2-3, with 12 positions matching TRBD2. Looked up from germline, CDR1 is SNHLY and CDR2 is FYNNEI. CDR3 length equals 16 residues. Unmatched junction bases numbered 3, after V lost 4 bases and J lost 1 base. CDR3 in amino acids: CASSATSGRRTDTQYF. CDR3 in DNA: TGTGCCAGCAGTGCGACTAGCGGGAGACGCACAGATACGCAGTATTTT.

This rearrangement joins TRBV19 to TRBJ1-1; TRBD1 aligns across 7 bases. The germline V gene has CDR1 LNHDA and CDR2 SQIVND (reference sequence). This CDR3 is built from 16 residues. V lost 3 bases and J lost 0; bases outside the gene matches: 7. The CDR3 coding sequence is TGTGCCAGTAGTATGGAGGGGGCCCTGGTGAACACTGAAGCTTTCTTT. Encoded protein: CASSMEGALVNTEAFF.

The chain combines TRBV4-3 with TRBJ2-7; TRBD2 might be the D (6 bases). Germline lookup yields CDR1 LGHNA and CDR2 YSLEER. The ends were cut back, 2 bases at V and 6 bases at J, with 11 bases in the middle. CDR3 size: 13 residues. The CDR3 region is CASSQNQGGEQYF. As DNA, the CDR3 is TGCGCCAGCAGCCAAAATCAGGGAGGCGAGCAGTACTTC.

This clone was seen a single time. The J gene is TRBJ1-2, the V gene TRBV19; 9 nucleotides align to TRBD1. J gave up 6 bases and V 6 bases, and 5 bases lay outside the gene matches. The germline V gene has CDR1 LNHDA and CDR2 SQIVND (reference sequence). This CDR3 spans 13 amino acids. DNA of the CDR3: TGTGCCAGTAGCGACAGGGGGGAGGATGGCTACACCTTC. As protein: CASSDRGEDGYTF.

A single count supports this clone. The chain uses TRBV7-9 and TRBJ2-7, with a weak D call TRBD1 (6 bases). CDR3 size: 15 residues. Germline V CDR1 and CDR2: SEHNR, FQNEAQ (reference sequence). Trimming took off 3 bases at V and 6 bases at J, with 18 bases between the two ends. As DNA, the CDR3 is TGTGCCAGCAGCTTTGGAAGTGGACAGAGACTCGAGCAGTACTTC. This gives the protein CASSFGSGQRLEQYF.

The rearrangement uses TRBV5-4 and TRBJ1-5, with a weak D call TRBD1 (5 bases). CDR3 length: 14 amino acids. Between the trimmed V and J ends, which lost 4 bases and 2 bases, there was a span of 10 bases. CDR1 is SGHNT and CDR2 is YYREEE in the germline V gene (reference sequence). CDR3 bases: TGTGCCAGCAGCGTCGACAGTGGCAATCAGCCCCAGCATTTT. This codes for CASSVDSGNQPQHF.

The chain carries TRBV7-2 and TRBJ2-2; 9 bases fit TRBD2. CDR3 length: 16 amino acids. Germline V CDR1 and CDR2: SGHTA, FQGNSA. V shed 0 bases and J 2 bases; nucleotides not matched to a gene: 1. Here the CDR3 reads CASSLASGSNTGELFF. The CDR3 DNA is TGTGCCAGCAGCTTAGCTAGCGGGAGTAACACCGGGGAGCTGTTTTTT.

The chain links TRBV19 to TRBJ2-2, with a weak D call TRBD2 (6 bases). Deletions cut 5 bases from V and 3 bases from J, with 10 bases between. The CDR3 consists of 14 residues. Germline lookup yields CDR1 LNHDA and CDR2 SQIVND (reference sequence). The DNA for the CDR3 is TGTGCCAGTAGTTGGGCTAGCGACACCGGGGAGCTGTTTTTT. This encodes CASSWASDTGELFF.